This passage covers 28 T cell receptor beta chains from one sample sequenced in a study of long-term antiretroviral therapy in people with HIV. Researchers report immunoSEQ v3.0 was run at survey level. Profiled with immunoSEQ multiplex PCR; TCRdb holds only in-frame clones, not every one. The profile shows tens of thousands of clones, approximately 83% of them singletons. Specimen: unsorted PBMCs, collected 0.8 years before starting antiretroviral therapy. The receptors come from a man aged 18-30 years with HIV.

The V and J genes are TRBV9 and TRBJ1-2, with D perhaps matching TRBD1 (6 bases). Germline V gene lookup returns CDR1 SGDLS and CDR2 YYNGEE. The CDR3 length is 14 residues. V was shortened by 2 bases and J by 4 bases, with 12 bases between the two germline ends. The CDR3 sequence is CASSVGGRSYGYTF. The DNA for the CDR3 is TGTGCCAGCAGCGTGGGGGGCCGGAGCTATGGCTACACCTTC. Supplemented by reference TRBV9 and TRBJ1-2, the full variable domain reads DSGVTQTPKHLITATGQRVTLRCSPRSGDLSVYWYQQSLDQGLQFLIQYYNGEERAKGNILERFSAQQFPDLHSELNLSSLELGDSALYFCASSVGGRSYGYTFGSGTRLTVV.

The V gene is TRBV19, the J gene TRBJ1-5; 7 nucleotides agree with TRBD1. The V and J ends lost 3 bases and 6 bases, in that order; junction bases with no gene match: 5. The CDR3 sequence is 14 residues long. Germline assignment: CDR1 LNHDA and CDR2 SQIVND (reference sequence). The CDR3 region is CASSIRDSIQPQHF. The CDR3 DNA follows: TGTGCCAGTAGTATCCGGGACAGTATTCAGCCCCAGCATTTT.

The chain is built from TRBV7-9 and TRBJ1-1; D possibly corresponds to TRBD1 (6 bases). Between the trimmed V and J ends, which lost 4 bases and 5 bases, there was a span of 17 bases. This CDR3 has 15 residues. Germline CDR1 reads SEHNR; CDR2 reads FQNEAQ (reference sequence). CDR3 residues: CASSSKQGERTEAFF. CDR3 coding DNA: TGTGCCAGCAGCTCGAAACAGGGCGAAAGGACTGAAGCTTTCTTT.

This chain uses TRBV7-9 with TRBJ2-5; the D gene could be TRBD1 or TRBD2 (5 bases each). The J call is doubtful: the DNA matches TRBJ2-7 better. This CDR3 spans 16 amino acids. From germline, CDR1 is SEHNR and CDR2 FQNEAQ (reference sequence). The chain's CDR3 is CASSLGVGEGRYEQYF. Here the CDR3 DNA reads TGTGCCAGCAGCTTAGGGGTAGGTGAGGGGCGCTACGAGCAGTACTTC.

The rearrangement uses TRBV6-6 and TRBJ2-7, with 8 nucleotides matching TRBD1. The CDR3 sequence is 15 residues long. Per germline, CDR1 MNHNY and CDR2 SVGAGI (reference sequence). V gave up 4 bases and J gave up 1 base; unmatched junction bases: 6. DNA of the CDR3: TGTGCCAGCAGTTTCCGACAGGGGATATCCTACGAGCAGTACTTC. It specifies CASSFRQGISYEQYF.

The chain uses TRBV20-1 and TRBJ1-1; D gene unclear. V lost 5 bases and J lost 3, with 7 bases in between. There are 11 residues in the CDR3. Germline loops: CDR1 DFQATT, CDR2 SNEGSKA (reference sequence). CDR3 loop: CSAPLDTEAFF. As DNA, the CDR3 is TGCAGTGCTCCCTTGGACACTGAAGCTTTCTTT.

The chain carries TRBV6-1 and TRBJ2-2; D is uncertain. This CDR3 has 13 residues. V gave up 4 bases and J gave up 3 bases, with 6 bases separating them. Germline CDR1 and CDR2: MNHNS and SASEGT. CDR3 nucleotide sequence: TGTGCCAGCAGTGCGTGGGACACCGGGGAGCTGTTTTTT. Translating gives CASSAWDTGELFF.

The CDR3 nucleotides read TGTGCCACCGCTGTTCGGAGGAAGCAAGAGACCCAGTACTTC. Protein: CATAVRRKQETQYF. V gene TRBV19 combines with J gene TRBJ2-5; TRBD2 is a possible D gene (5 bases). V was cut by 10 bases and J by 2 bases, with 17 bases left in between. Germline CDR1 and CDR2: LNHDA and SQIVND (reference sequence). The length of the CDR3 is 14 residues.

As for this clone: Its ends do not fully match the called genes, so a read error is possible. The CDR3 loop is CASSVGDRPPTF. The CDR3 DNA follows: TGTGCCAGCAGCGTAGGTGACAGGCCACCCACCTTT. The J gene is TRBJ1-4, the V gene TRBV9; TRBD1 might be the D (6 bases). Per germline, CDR1 SGDLS and CDR2 YYNGEE. This CDR3 has 12 residues.

V is TRBV6-5 and J is TRBJ1-6; tentatively, D is TRBD1 (5 bases). This CDR3 spans 14 amino acids. V was trimmed by 2 bases and J by 10 bases, leaving 12 bases between them. Looked up from germline, CDR1 is MNHEY and CDR2 is SVGAGI. The CDR3 region has the DNA TGTGCCAGCAGTTACGGGGGTGAGGGGTCACCCCTCCACTTT. Protein sequence: CASSYGGEGSPLHF.

V usage is TRBV15 and J usage is TRBJ2-7; no reliable D call. The CDR3 has 13 amino acids. Trimming left V 0 bases short and J 5 bases short, with 8 bases between. Germline V CDR1 and CDR2: LNHNV, YYDKDF (reference sequence). CDR3 sequence: CATSRDLENEQYF. CDR3 sequence (DNA): TGTGCCACCAGCAGAGATCTAGAGAACGAGCAGTACTTC. The whole variable domain, remainder taken from reference TRBV15 and TRBJ2-7, is DAMVIQNPRYQVTQFGKPVTLSCSQTLNHNVMYWYQQKSSQAPKLLFHYYDKDFNNEADTPDNFQSRRPNTSFCFLDIRSPGLGDTAMYLCATSRDLENEQYFGPGTRLTVT.

This clone was detected a few times. The chain couples TRBV21-1 to TRBJ1-2; the table assigns TRBD1, which was not confirmed against the DNA. TRBV21-1 is shown as a pseudogene. The CDR3 consists of 15 residues. CDR3 coding DNA: TGTGCCAGCAGCAAAGGGGCCCGACAGGTGGGTGGCTACACCTTC. This sequence encodes CASSKGARQVGGYTF.

The rearrangement joins TRBV11-2 to TRBJ2-7, with D perhaps TRBD1 (6 bases). The CDR3 extends over 13 amino acids. The germline V gene has CDR1 SGHAT and CDR2 FQNNGV. Trimming stripped 6 bases from V and 7 bases from J, with 16 bases between. CDR3 region: CASSPDRLEEQYF. The CDR3 nucleotides read TGTGCCAGCAGTCCTGACAGGCTGGAAGAGCAGTACTTC.

In its sample, this clone is large. The V call is TRBV7-9, the J call TRBJ1-5; D is uncertain. The ends were cut back, 4 bases at V and 5 bases at J, with 12 bases in the middle. Germline V gives CDR1 SEHNR, CDR2 FQNEAQ (reference sequence). The CDR3 is made up of 14 amino acids. The CDR3 DNA follows: TGTGCCAGCAGCTCAATAGGTGGTGATCAGCCCCAGCATTTT. It yields the protein CASSSIGGDQPQHF.

The J gene is TRBJ2-1, the V gene TRBV6-1; 9 bases fit TRBD2. The germline gives CDR1 MNHNS, CDR2 SASEGT. CDR3 length equals 17 residues. After removal of 2 bases from V and 6 bases from J, the junction contained 11 bases not matched to a gene. The CDR3 sequence: CASSEPPWTSDSNEQFF. As DNA, the CDR3 is TGTGCCAGCAGTGAACCCCCTTGGACTAGCGATTCCAATGAGCAGTTCTTC.

The CDR3: CASSSILRGTNEKLFF. CDR3 in DNA: TGTGCCAGCAGTTCAATTCTCAGGGGGACTAATGAAAAACTGTTTTTT. The V and J genes are TRBV27 and TRBJ1-4; 7 nucleotides line up with TRBD1. The CDR3 extends over 16 amino acids. The J segment lost 2 bases and the V segment lost 4 bases, leaving 7 bases of the junction unmatched. Germline CDR1 is MNHEY and CDR2 is SMNVEV (reference sequence).

A single count supports this clone. This chain links TRBV4-3 with TRBJ1-2, with 8 positions matching TRBD1. Germline V gives CDR1 LGHNA, CDR2 YSLEER. This CDR3 spans 19 amino acids. Trimming cost V 0 bases and J 0 bases; bases outside gene matches: 12. The CDR3, as DNA: TGCGCCAGCAGCCAAGATATGGGGGCGTGGACAGGGTCTAACTATGGCTACACCTTC. Protein product: CASSQDMGAWTGSNYGYTF.

This rearrangement joins TRBV5-8 to TRBJ2-7, with 8 bases lining up with TRBD1. Germline CDR1 reads SGHTS; CDR2 reads YDEGEE. V lost 7 bases and J lost 5; bases outside the gene matches: 11. This CDR3 has 14 residues. The chain's CDR3 is CASQTGQGLDEQYF. The CDR3 nucleotides are TGTGCCAGCCAAACCGGACAGGGCCTCGACGAGCAGTACTTC.

The chain carries TRBV7-2 and TRBJ2-3; 7 bases match TRBD2. This CDR3 contains 14 residues. Germline V lookup: CDR1 SGHTA, CDR2 FQGNSA. V dropped 3 bases and J dropped 4; count of bases not matched to a gene: 4. The CDR3 nucleotides are TGTGCCAGCAGCTTGTCCGGGGGGTCAGATACGCAGTATTTT. This translates into CASSLSGGSDTQYF.

The chain uses TRBV6-1 and TRBJ2-3; D possibly corresponds to TRBD2 (5 bases). Germline assignment: CDR1 MNHNS and CDR2 SASEGT. This CDR3 is built from 13 residues. Trimming left V 3 bases short and J 3 bases short, with 7 bases between. The CDR3 reads CASSDRGTDTQYF. CDR3 in DNA: TGTGCCAGCAGTGATCGGGGAACAGATACGCAGTATTTT.

This chain joins TRBV5-1 and TRBJ1-2, with D possibly being TRBD1 (6 bases). CDR3 size: 16 residues. V was cut by 0 bases and J by 3 bases, with 15 bases left in between. From germline, CDR1 is SGHRS and CDR2 YFSETQ. The CDR3 here is CASSLEPEKGDYGYTF. The CDR3, as DNA: TGCGCCAGCAGCTTGGAGCCCGAGAAGGGGGACTATGGCTACACCTTC. Combining the CDR3 with reference TRBV5-1 and TRBJ1-2 gives the whole variable domain KAGVTQTPRYLIKTRGQQVTLSCSPISGHRSVSWYQQTPGQGLQFLFEYFSETQRNKGNFPGRFSGRQFSNSRSEMNVSTLELGDSALYLCASSLEPEKGDYGYTFGSGTRLTVV.

This clone was seen once. The chain combines TRBV5-1 with TRBJ2-3, with a possible D match to TRBD2 (7 bases). The germline gives CDR1 SGHRS, CDR2 YFSETQ. The length of the CDR3 is 15 residues. Trimming pared 2 bases from V and 4 bases from J, leaving 14 bases between. The CDR3 coding sequence is TGCGCCAGCAGCTTAAGGGAGGGGGGACCAGATACGCAGTATTTT. Amino acids: CASSLREGGPDTQYF. Combining the CDR3 with reference TRBV5-1 and TRBJ2-3 gives the whole variable domain KAGVTQTPRYLIKTRGQQVTLSCSPISGHRSVSWYQQTPGQGLQFLFEYFSETQRNKGNFPGRFSGRQFSNSRSEMNVSTLELGDSALYLCASSLREGGPDTQYFGPGTRLTVL.

The chain links TRBV29-1 to TRBJ2-3, with 10 bases identical to TRBD2. The CDR3 is made up of 13 amino acids. The junction had 2 bases not matched to a gene; V was cut back by 5 bases and J by 3 bases. The germline gives CDR1 SQVTM, CDR2 ANQGSEA. The CDR3, as DNA: TGCAGCGTTCTAGCGGGAGCAACAGATACGCAGTATTTT. Its translation: CSVLAGATDTQYF.

The rearrangement joins TRBV7-9 to TRBJ2-5, with 11 bases fitting TRBD1. V dropped 7 bases and J dropped 4; count of bases not matched to a gene: 5. Germline assignment: CDR1 SEHNR and CDR2 FQNEAQ (reference sequence). The CDR3 has 14 residues. Here the CDR3 DNA reads TGTGCCAGCACATCTGGGACAGGGGGAGAGACCCAGTACTTC. This sequence encodes CASTSGTGGETQYF.

The sample holds one count of this clone. The V gene is TRBV5-8, the J gene TRBJ2-2, with a possible D match to TRBD1 (6 bases). The germline CDR1 and CDR2 sequences are SGHTS and YDEGEE. V lost 4 bases and J lost 5, with 15 bases in between. The CDR3 is made up of 15 amino acids. CDR3 coding DNA: TGTGCCAGCAGCCCACTACAGGGACCGACCGGGGAGCTGTTTTTT. It yields the protein CASSPLQGPTGELFF.

This chain links TRBV7-2 with TRBJ1-1; D uncertain. The CDR3 runs to 15 residues. Germline V lookup: CDR1 SGHTA, CDR2 FQGNSA. The V and J ends lost 2 bases and 7 bases respectively, with 17 bases between them. The CDR3 DNA sequence: TGTGCCAGCAGCTTATCTTGGTGGGGTCAAGGTGAAGCTTTCTTT. Encoded protein: CASSLSWWGQGEAFF.

V is TRBV5-1 and J is TRBJ2-5, with unresolved D. The CDR3 length is 11 residues. Germline CDR1 and CDR2: SGHRS and YFSETQ. The V end was cut by 2 bases, the J end by 3 bases, with 2 bases between. CDR3 coding DNA: TGCGCCAGCAGCTTTGAAGAGACCCAGTACTTC. It is translated as CASSFEETQYF.

The V and J genes are TRBV5-5 and TRBJ1-6; D is unresolved. CDR1 is SGHKS and CDR2 is YYEKEE in the germline V gene (reference sequence). V lost 2 bases and J 0 bases, leaving 3 bases between the germline ends. The CDR3 covers 14 residues. CDR3: CASSFSSYNSPLHF. The CDR3 DNA reads as TGTGCCAGCAGCTTTAGCTCCTATAATTCACCCCTCCACTTT.